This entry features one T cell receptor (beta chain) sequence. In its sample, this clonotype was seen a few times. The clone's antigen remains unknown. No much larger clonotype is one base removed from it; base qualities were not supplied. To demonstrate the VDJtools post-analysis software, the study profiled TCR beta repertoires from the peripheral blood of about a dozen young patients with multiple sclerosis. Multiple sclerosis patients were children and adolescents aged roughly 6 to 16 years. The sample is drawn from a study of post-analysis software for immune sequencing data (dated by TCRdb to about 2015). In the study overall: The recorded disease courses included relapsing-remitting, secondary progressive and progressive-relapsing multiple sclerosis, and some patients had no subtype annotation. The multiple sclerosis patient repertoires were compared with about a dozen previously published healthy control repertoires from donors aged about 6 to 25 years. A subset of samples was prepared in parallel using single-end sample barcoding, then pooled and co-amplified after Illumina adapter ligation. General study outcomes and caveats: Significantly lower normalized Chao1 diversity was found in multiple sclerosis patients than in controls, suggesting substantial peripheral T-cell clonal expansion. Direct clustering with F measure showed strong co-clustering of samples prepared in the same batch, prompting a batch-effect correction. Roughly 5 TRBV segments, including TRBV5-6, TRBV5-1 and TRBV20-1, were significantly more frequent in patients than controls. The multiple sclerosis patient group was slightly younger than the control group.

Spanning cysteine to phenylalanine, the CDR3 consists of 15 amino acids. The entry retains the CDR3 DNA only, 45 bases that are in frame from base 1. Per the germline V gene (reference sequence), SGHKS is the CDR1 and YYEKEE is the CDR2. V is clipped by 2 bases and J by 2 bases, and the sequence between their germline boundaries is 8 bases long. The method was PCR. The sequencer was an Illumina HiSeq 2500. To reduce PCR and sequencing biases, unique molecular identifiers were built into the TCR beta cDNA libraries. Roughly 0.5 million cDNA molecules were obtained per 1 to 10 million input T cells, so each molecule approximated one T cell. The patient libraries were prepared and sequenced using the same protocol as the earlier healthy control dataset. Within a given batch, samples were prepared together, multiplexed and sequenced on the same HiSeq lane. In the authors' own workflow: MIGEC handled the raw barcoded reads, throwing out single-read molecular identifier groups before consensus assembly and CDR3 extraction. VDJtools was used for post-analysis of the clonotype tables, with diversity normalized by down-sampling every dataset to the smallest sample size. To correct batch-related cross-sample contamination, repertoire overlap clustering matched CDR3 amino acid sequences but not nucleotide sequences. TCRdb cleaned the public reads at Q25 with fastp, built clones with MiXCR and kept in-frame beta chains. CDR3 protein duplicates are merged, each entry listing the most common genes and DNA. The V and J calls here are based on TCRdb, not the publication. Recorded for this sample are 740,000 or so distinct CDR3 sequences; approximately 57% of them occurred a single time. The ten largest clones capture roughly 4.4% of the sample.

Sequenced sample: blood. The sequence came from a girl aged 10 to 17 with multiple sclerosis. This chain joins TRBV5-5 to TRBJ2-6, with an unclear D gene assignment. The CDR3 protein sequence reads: CASSLEAAGANVLTF. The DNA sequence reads TGTGCCAGCAGCTTAGAGGCGGCTGGGGCCAACGTCCTGACTTTC.